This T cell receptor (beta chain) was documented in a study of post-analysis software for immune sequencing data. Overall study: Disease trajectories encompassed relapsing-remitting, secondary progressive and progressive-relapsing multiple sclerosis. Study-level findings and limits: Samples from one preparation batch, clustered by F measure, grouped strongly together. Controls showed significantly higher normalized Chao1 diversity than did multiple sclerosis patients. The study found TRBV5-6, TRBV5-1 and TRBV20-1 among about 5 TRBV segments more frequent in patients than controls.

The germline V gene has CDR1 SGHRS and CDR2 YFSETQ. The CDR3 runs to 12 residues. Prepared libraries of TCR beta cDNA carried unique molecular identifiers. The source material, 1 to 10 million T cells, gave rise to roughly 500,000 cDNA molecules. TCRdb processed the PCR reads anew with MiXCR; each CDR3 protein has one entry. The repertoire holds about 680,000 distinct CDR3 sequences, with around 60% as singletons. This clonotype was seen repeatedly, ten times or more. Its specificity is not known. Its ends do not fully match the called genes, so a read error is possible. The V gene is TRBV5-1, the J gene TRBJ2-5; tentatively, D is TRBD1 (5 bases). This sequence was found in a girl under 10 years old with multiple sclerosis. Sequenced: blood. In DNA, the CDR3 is TGTGCCAGCAGCTTAGGGGCAGAGACCCAGTACTTC. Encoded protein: CASSLGAETQYF.